The 26 T cell receptor beta chains presented below share a single source sample, sequenced in a study of T cells in tumors after PD-1 blockade. Clones were sequenced by immunoSEQ multiplex PCR, and TCRdb holds only the in-frame ones, with some missing. The sample yields roughly 12,000 clones, 55% to 80% seen once. Sequencing was performed on tumor tissue, taken before anti-PD-1 treatment. The receptors derive from a human donor with cutaneous squamous cell carcinoma.

The genes are TRBV7-6 and TRBJ2-5, with TRBD1 matching 9 bases. The V and J ends lost 8 bases and 5 bases, in that order; junction bases with no gene match: 12. CDR3 length equals 15 residues. Germline values: CDR1 SGHVS, CDR2 FNYEAQ. The CDR3 sequence is CASRWGQGDWETQYF. Written as DNA, the CDR3 is TGTGCCAGCCGGTGGGGACAGGGAGATTGGGAGACCCAGTACTTC.

With respect to this clone: The junction departs from germline at one end; a sequencing error may be responsible. J is TRBJ2-7 and V is TRBV2; unclear D gene. Germline CDR1 and CDR2: SNHLY and FYNNEI. The CDR3 extends over 11 amino acids. CDR3 coding DNA: TGTGCCAGCAGCCAATCGTACGGGCAGTACTTC. Its protein is CASSQSYGQYF.

Only a few counts were recorded for this clone. The gene calls are TRBV5-4 and TRBJ1-6; D is ambiguous. The CDR3 is made up of 14 amino acids. CDR1 SGHNT and CDR2 YYREEE come from the germline V gene (reference sequence). V was pared by 2 bases and J by 9 bases, with 12 bases between. The CDR3 is CASSLQHIGSPLHF. Written as DNA, the CDR3 is TGTGCCAGCAGCTTACAGCATATTGGTTCACCCCTCCACTTT.

This sequence joins TRBV18 and TRBJ1-5; D call uncertain. Trimming pared 5 bases from V and 7 bases from J, leaving 15 bases between. This CDR3 is built from 14 residues. Germline assignment: CDR1 KGHSH and CDR2 LQKENI. CDR3 in DNA: TGTGCCAGCTCATCCTTAAAAACTGAACAGCCCCAGCATTTT. Translated: CASSSLKTEQPQHF.

The chain couples TRBV5-1 to TRBJ2-2, with 9 bases that match TRBD2. Looked up from germline, CDR1 is SGHRS and CDR2 is YFSETQ. Trimming cost V 6 bases and J 8 bases; bases outside gene matches: 14. This CDR3 contains 16 residues. The CDR3 sequence: CASKSVAGAGIGELFF. Written as DNA, the CDR3 is TGCGCCAGCAAATCAGTAGCGGGAGCGGGAATAGGGGAGCTGTTTTTT.

This chain links TRBV6-5 with TRBJ2-7; 7 bases map to TRBD1. Germline values: CDR1 MNHEY, CDR2 SVGAGI. The CDR3 runs to 14 residues. The V and J ends lost 8 bases and 0 bases, in that order; junction bases with no gene match: 7. The CDR3 region is CASRLGQSSYEQYF. The CDR3 region has the DNA TGTGCCAGCCGACTGGGACAGAGCTCCTACGAGCAGTACTTC.

The chain links TRBV4-1 to TRBJ2-5; 10 bases map to TRBD2. Germline-derived CDR1 and CDR2 are MGHRA and YSYEKL. Trimming cost V 3 bases and J 5 bases; bases outside gene matches: 9. The CDR3 is made up of 16 amino acids. The CDR3 bases are TGCGCCAGCAGCCAGTTCATCACTAGCGGGGCGGAGACCCAGTACTTC. This sequence encodes CASSQFITSGAETQYF.

This chain connects TRBV6-5 to TRBJ1-1, with a possible D match to TRBD1 (6 bases). Per the germline V gene, CDR1 is MNHEY and CDR2 is SVGAGI. The V and J ends lost 7 bases and 4 bases respectively, with 13 bases between them. The CDR3 contains 13 residues. CDR3 in DNA: TGTGCCAGCACCTCAACAGGGCTCACTGAAGCTTTCTTT. Translating it yields CASTSTGLTEAFF.

This clone is medium-sized within its sample. This chain connects TRBV7-9 to TRBJ2-1; 7 bases line up with TRBD2. CDR1 SEHNR and CDR2 FQNEAQ come from the germline V gene (reference sequence). J gave up 7 bases and V 0 bases, and 6 bases lay outside the gene matches. The length of the CDR3 is 15 residues. CDR3 coding DNA: TGTGCCAGCAGCTTAGCGGAGGGAGGGATGAATGAGCAGTTCTTC. This sequence encodes CASSLAEGGMNEQFF.

The chain employs TRBV9 and TRBJ2-2; 7 nucleotides agree with TRBD2. Germline V gene data show CDR1 as SGDLS and CDR2 as YYNGEE. This CDR3 comprises 16 residues. V lost 3 bases and J lost 0; bases outside the gene matches: 5. The CDR3 region is CASSGLALANTGELFF. DNA for the CDR3: TGTGCCAGCAGCGGACTAGCCCTAGCGAACACCGGGGAGCTGTTTTTT.

The J gene is TRBJ2-2, the V gene TRBV6-5, with D maybe TRBD2 (6 bases). The V gene lost 0 bases and the J gene lost 4 bases, with 9 bases spanning the gap. The CDR3 totals 15 residues. Germline V lookup: CDR1 MNHEY, CDR2 SVGAGI. CDR3 sequence (DNA): TGTGCCAGCAGTTACTCGACTAGAAGCACCGGGGAGCTGTTTTTT. Protein sequence: CASSYSTRSTGELFF.

This chain joins TRBV12-2 and TRBJ2-7; TRBD2 was called by the table and not checked on the DNA. TRBV12-2 is labeled a pseudogene. The CDR3 consists of 14 residues. DNA for the CDR3: TGTGCAAGTCGCTTAGGACTGATGACCTACGAGCAGTACTTC. Its protein is CASRLGLMTYEQYF.

This chain joins TRBV27 and TRBJ1-1; tentative D call: TRBD1 (5 bases). The CDR3 has 13 amino acids. CDR1 and CDR2 from the germline V gene are MNHEY and SMNVEV (reference sequence). V lost 7 bases and J lost 10, with 19 bases in between. This CDR3 is CASNTASDQGAFF. The CDR3 DNA follows: TGTGCCAGCAATACTGCCTCGGACCAGGGAGCTTTCTTT.

The CDR3 DNA reads as TGCAGCGTTGAGCTAGGCTACGAGCAGTACTTC. As protein: CSVELGYEQYF. The chain couples TRBV29-1 to TRBJ2-7, with D unclear. V was shortened by 3 bases and J by 3 bases, with 6 bases between the two germline ends. The CDR3 runs to 11 residues. CDR1 SQVTM and CDR2 ANQGSEA come from the germline V gene.

This clone was observed once. The gene calls are TRBV5-8 and TRBJ1-5; TRBD1 might be the D (5 bases). Germline lookup yields CDR1 SGHTS and CDR2 YDEGEE. V was shortened by 2 bases and J by 0 bases, with 12 bases between the two germline ends. This CDR3 contains 16 residues. The CDR3 loop reads CASSLSGLYSNQPQHF. In DNA form, the CDR3 reads TGTGCCAGCAGCTTATCAGGGCTCTATAGCAATCAGCCCCAGCATTTT.

The rearrangement joins TRBV19 to TRBJ1-2, with TRBD1 matching over 9 bases. Germline assignment: CDR1 LNHDA and CDR2 SQIVND (reference sequence). This CDR3 has 15 residues. V dropped 7 bases and J dropped 2; count of bases not matched to a gene: 8. CDR3 loop: CASIPGTGTNYGYTF. For the CDR3, the DNA is TGTGCCAGTATTCCCGGGACAGGGACCAACTATGGCTACACCTTC.

The chain recombines TRBV5-4 with TRBJ2-4; no clear D. V dropped 2 bases and J dropped 3 bases, with 12 bases sitting between them. Germline V CDR1 and CDR2: SGHNT, YYREEE (reference sequence). The CDR3 has 15 residues. The CDR3 is CASSLPGIGKNIQYF. CDR3 sequence (DNA): TGTGCCAGCAGCTTACCGGGCATCGGCAAAAACATTCAGTACTTC. Full variable domain (missing parts from reference TRBV5-4 and TRBJ2-4): ETGVTQSPTHLIKTRGQQVTLRCSSQSGHNTVSWYQQALGQGPQFIFQYYREEENGRGNFPPRFSGLQFPNYSSELNVNALELDDSALYLCASSLPGIGKNIQYFGAGTRLSVL.

This clone occurred a few times. The genes are TRBV18 and TRBJ1-1, with D hard to call. The length of the CDR3 is 12 residues. In germline, CDR1 is KGHSH, CDR2 LQKENI. V shed 1 base and J shed 4 bases, with 4 bases lying between them. CDR3 in amino acids: CASSPQPTEAFF. The CDR3 DNA is TGTGCCAGCTCACCACAGCCCACTGAAGCTTTCTTT.

CDR3 amino acids: CASRNEGATGEQYF. CDR3 DNA sequence: TGTGCCAGCCGGAACGAGGGCGCGACTGGCGAGCAGTACTTC. The chain employs TRBV2 and TRBJ2-7, with a tentative D call TRBD2 (5 bases). This CDR3 is built from 14 residues. Germline V gene data show CDR1 as SNHLY and CDR2 as FYNNEI. V lost 8 bases, J lost 6 bases, and 20 bases lay in between.

The V gene is TRBV30, the J gene TRBJ1-2; the D gene is possibly TRBD1 (6 bases). V dropped 6 bases and J dropped 0 bases, with 14 bases sitting between them. CDR3 length equals 14 residues. Germline lookup yields CDR1 GTSNPN and CDR2 SVGIG (reference sequence). The CDR3 DNA reads as TGTGCCTGCTATGGAGGGGGGCCTAACTATGGCTACACCTTC. Protein: CACYGGGPNYGYTF.

The rearrangement links TRBV12-3 or TRBV12-4 to TRBJ1-2; 9 nucleotides match TRBD1. This CDR3 region has 13 residues. V trimming: 5 bases; J trimming: 6 bases; junction bases outside the gene matches: 4. For the CDR3, the DNA is TGTGCCAGCAGTATGAGACAGGGGGATGGCTACACCTTC. It specifies CASSMRQGDGYTF.

This clone was detected only a few times. V is TRBV6-6 and J is TRBJ2-3; perhaps D is TRBD1 or TRBD2 (7 bases each). V gave up 10 bases and J gave up 4 bases, with 12 bases separating them. The CDR3 spans 12 residues. From germline, CDR1 is MNHNY and CDR2 SVGAGI (reference sequence). The CDR3 coding sequence is TGTGCCACCAGGGGGGGGGCAGATACGCAGTATTTT. Protein product: CATRGGADTQYF.

This chain uses TRBV5-5 with TRBJ2-5; possible D gene TRBD1, 5 bases. Trimming stripped 1 base from V and 9 bases from J, with 19 bases between. CDR1 SGHKS and CDR2 YYEKEE come from the germline V gene (reference sequence). The CDR3 consists of 15 residues. The CDR3 here is CASSLLLGQGGPQYF. CDR3 DNA: TGTGCCAGCAGCTTGTTGCTAGGACAAGGCGGACCCCAGTACTTC. The entire variable domain, with the rest obtained from reference TRBV5-5 and TRBJ2-5, is as follows: DAGVTQSPTHLIKTRGQQVTLRCSPISGHKSVSWYQQVLGQGPQFIFQYYEKEERGRGNFPDRFSARQFPNYSSELNVNALLLGDSALYLCASSLLLGQGGPQYFGPGTRLLVL.

This chain connects TRBV27 to TRBJ2-7, with D perhaps being TRBD1 or TRBD2 (7 bases each). The CDR3 totals 13 residues. V was trimmed by 6 bases and J by 2 bases, leaving 11 bases between them. CDR1 MNHEY and CDR2 SMNVEV come from the germline V gene (reference sequence). CDR3 in amino acids: CASSSGGAYEQYF. The DNA of the CDR3 is TGTGCCAGCAGCTCAGGGGGGGCCTACGAGCAGTACTTC.

The CDR3 DNA follows: TGTGCCATGCGGGGGGGGCAGAACACTGAAGCTTTCTTT. This codes for CAMRGGQNTEAFF. This chain links TRBV10-3 with TRBJ1-1, with TRBD1 as a possible D gene (6 bases). The CDR3 covers 13 residues. Per germline, CDR1 ENHRY and CDR2 SYGVKD. With 9 bases removed from V and 1 base from J, the gap between germline ends came to 12 bases.

By frequency in the sample, this clone is large (0.1 to 1%). The chain couples TRBV14 to TRBJ2-3, with D unresolved. The CDR3 has 16 amino acids. The V and J ends lost 1 base and 0 bases respectively, with 11 bases between them. Germline V gene lookup returns CDR1 SGHDN and CDR2 FVKESK. This CDR3 reads CASSQGVSLSTDTQYF. The CDR3 nucleotides read TGTGCCAGCAGCCAAGGTGTAAGTTTGAGCACAGATACGCAGTATTTT.